The rows below give T cell receptor beta chains drawn from one sample of a study of cytomegalovirus exposure and HLA in healthy donors. Assay used: immunoSEQ multiplex PCR; TCRdb lists only in-frame clones, some missing. The sample records 150,000 to 200,000 clones, roughly four fifths being singletons. Sequencing was performed on PBMCs. Receptor source: a woman aged 18-29 years in good health and CMV-seropositive. Both conserved end residues are part of each CDR3. D genes are given only for firm matches. Clone size is shown for a subset of rows, as once, few, many or a class of expanded clone.

j_call	d_call	v_call	clone_size	cdr3_length	cdr3_nt	cdr3_aa
TRBJ1-4	-	TRBV27	-	13	TGTGCCAGCAGTTCAAGGGGCGACGAAAAACTGTTTTTT	CASSSRGDEKLFF
TRBJ2-2	TRBD1	TRBV7-7	-	16	TGTGCTAGCAGCCTAGGACAGGGCGCGAACACCGGGGAGCTGTTTTTT	CASSLGQGANTGELFF
TRBJ2-1	TRBD2	TRBV7-3	-	15	TGTGCCAGCAGCTTAGCGGGGGGGCGAATCAATGAGCAGTTCTTC	CASSLAGGRINEQFF
TRBJ2-2	TRBD2	TRBV29-1	-	14	TGCAGCGTTGCGACTAGCGGTAGTGCCGGGGAGCTGTTTTTT	CSVATSGSAGELFF
TRBJ1-4	-	TRBV19	-	15	TGTGCCAGTAGTACCTCCTCGGGGAACCTTGAAAAACTGTTTTTT	CASSTSSGNLEKLFF
TRBJ1-5	-	TRBV27	-	13	TGTGCCAGCAGTTTAGCGAAGTATCAGCCCCAGCATTTT	CASSLAKYQPQHF
TRBJ2-4	TRBD1	TRBV9	-	14	TGTGCCAGCAGCCCAAGGGAAGGACAGGACATTCAGTACTTC	CASSPREGQDIQYF
TRBJ1-1	-	TRBV6-1	-	15	TGTGCCAGCAGTAAGGGACACCTGTTGAACACTGAAGCTTTCTTT	CASSKGHLLNTEAFF
TRBJ1-5	TRBD1	TRBV4-3	-	17	TGCGCCAGCAGCCAAAACTTGGGACAGGGGGAAAATCAGCCCCAGCATTTT	CASSQNLGQGENQPQHF
TRBJ1-6	TRBD1	TRBV2	-	16	TGTGCCAGCAATGAGTATACGGGACAGGAGAATTCACCCCTCCACTTT	CASNEYTGQENSPLHF
TRBJ1-1	TRBD1	TRBV5-1	once	16	TGCGCCAGCAGCTTCGGGACAGGGTTTAGAGGGACTGAAGCTTTCTTT	CASSFGTGFRGTEAFF
TRBJ2-1	TRBD1	TRBV6-1	few	12	TGTGCCAGCAGTTTTAGGGGGCCTGGCGAGTTCTTC	CASSFRGPGEFF
TRBJ2-7	TRBD2	TRBV6-1	-	15	TGTGCCAGCAGGGCTAGCGGGGGGCCGCACCACGAGCAGTACTTC	CASRASGGPHHEQYF
TRBJ1-5	TRBD1	TRBV2	-	14	TGTGCCAGCGGCAGGGGGCCCGTCAATCAGCCCCAGCATTTT	CASGRGPVNQPQHF
TRBJ2-3	TRBD1	TRBV9	-	13	TGTGCCAGCAGCGTAGACATAGGGGGCACGCAGTATTTT	CASSVDIGGTQYF
TRBJ2-7	TRBD1	TRBV5-4	many	15	TGTGCCAGCAGCTCCGGACAGGGGATGGTAGACGAGCAGTACTTC	CASSSGQGMVDEQYF
TRBJ2-3	-	TRBV2	-	14	TGTGCCAGCAGTGAAGGGGCCCCCACAGATACGCAGTATTTT	CASSEGAPTDTQYF
TRBJ2-6	-	TRBV7-3	once	16	TGTGCCAGCAGCTTAAGCAGGGGCTCTGGGGCCAACGTCCTGACTTTC	CASSLSRGSGANVLTF
TRBJ2-3	TRBD2	TRBV5-4	-	16	TGTGCCAGCAGCGGATCCCGGACTAGGAGCACAGATACGCAGTATTTT	CASSGSRTRSTDTQYF
TRBJ2-2	TRBD2	TRBV4-3	-	17	TGCGCCAGCAGCCAAGACTTGGGAGGGGAATCTACCGGGGAGCTGTTTTTT	CASSQDLGGESTGELFF
TRBJ1-4	TRBD1	TRBV6-5	-	15	TGTGCCAGCAGTTACTCGACAGGGTCCTCTGAAAAACTGTTTTTT	CASSYSTGSSEKLFF
TRBJ1-1	-	TRBV5-6	few	12	TGTGCCAGCAGGGCGGGGAACACTGAAGCTTTCTTT	CASRAGNTEAFF
TRBJ2-1	-	TRBV7-9	-	13	TGTGCCAGCAGCTTGGCCGTTTACAATGAGCAGTTCTTC	CASSLAVYNEQFF
TRBJ2-1	TRBD2	TRBV7-9	-	18	TGTTCCAGCAGCACGGGACTAGCGGGGTTAGAAGCCTACAATGAGCAGTTCTTC	CSSSTGLAGLEAYNEQFF
TRBJ1-1	-	TRBV4-2	-	14	TGTGCCAGCAGCCAAGTGGGGGGGAACACTGAAGCTTTCTTT	CASSQVGGNTEAFF
TRBJ1-3	TRBD1	TRBV7-2	-	15	TGTGCCAGCAGCTTATCGGACAGGGCTGGAAACACCATATATTTT	CASSLSDRAGNTIYF
TRBJ1-3	-	TRBV9	-	13	TGTGCCAGCAGCCCGTACTCCGGAAACACCATATATTTT	CASSPYSGNTIYF
TRBJ2-3	TRBD2	TRBV6-5	-	12	TGTGCCAGCACCCCCTCTAGCGGGTATGAGTATTTT	CASTPSSGYEYF
TRBJ2-2	TRBD2	TRBV11-1	-	15	TGTGCCAGCAGCTTAGTGGGACTAGCGTCTGGGGAGCTGTTTTTT	CASSLVGLASGELFF
TRBJ2-3	TRBD2	TRBV27	-	14	TGTGCCAGCACCCTGGGGGGGGTGGAAAATACGCAGTATTTT	CASTLGGVENTQYF
TRBJ1-2	TRBD1	TRBV7-2	-	13	TGTGCCAGCAGCTTAGCAGGGACAGGGGGCTACACCTTC	CASSLAGTGGYTF
TRBJ2-3	TRBD2	TRBV5-1	-	14	TGCGCCAGCAGCGCGGGGACTACCACAGATACGCAGTATTTT	CASSAGTTTDTQYF
TRBJ2-1	TRBD2	TRBV6-1	-	14	TGTGCCAGCAGTGGGACTAGCGGGGCGGATGAGCAGTTCTTC	CASSGTSGADEQFF
TRBJ1-2	-	TRBV5-4	-	15	TGTGCCAGCACCTCCGACCCGGGGGACGTACATGGCTACACCTTC	CASTSDPGDVHGYTF
TRBJ2-7	-	TRBV25-1	-	16	TGTGCCAGCAGAGGGGGATTCGGAGTTGGGTCCTACGAGCAGTACTTC	CASRGGFGVGSYEQYF
TRBJ2-1	-	TRBV5-1	-	14	TGCGCCAGCAGCTCCAGGGCTGATAGGAATGAGCAGTTCTTC	CASSSRADRNEQFF
TRBJ1-1	-	TRBV5-6	-	15	TGTGCCAGCAGCTTGGGGGGGGGTTGGGTCACTGAAGCTTTCTTT	CASSLGGGWVTEAFF
TRBJ1-2	TRBD1	TRBV5-4	-	14	TGTGCCAGCAAGGCCCGGGGACAGGGGAGAGGCTACACCTTC	CASKARGQGRGYTF
TRBJ2-5	TRBD2	TRBV9	-	19	TGTGCCAGCAGCGTAGGGGCGCTAGCGGGGGGGCTTTTATTAGAGACCCAGTACTTC	CASSVGALAGGLLLETQYF
TRBJ2-5	TRBD2	TRBV11-2	-	15	TGTGCCAGCAGCCTAAGAGGTAGCGGGGGGGAGACCCAGTACTTC	CASSLRGSGGETQYF
TRBJ1-5	-	TRBV10-1	-	18	TGCGCCAGCAGCGTCATGAGCCCCCGGGACAATAGCAATCAGCCCCAGCATTTT	CASSVMSPRDNSNQPQHF
TRBJ1-1	-	TRBV7-6	-	16	TGTGCCAGCAGTCCGGGACTCATAGGTGGGAACACTGAAGCTTTCTTT	CASSPGLIGGNTEAFF
TRBJ2-1	TRBD2	TRBV5-4	-	16	TGTGCCAGCAGCGTTAATAGCGGGGCCTCCTACAATGAGCAGTTCTTC	CASSVNSGASYNEQFF
TRBJ2-5	TRBD2	TRBV4-2	-	14	TGTGCCAGCAGCCCTAGCGGACACCAAGAGACCCAGTACTTC	CASSPSGHQETQYF
TRBJ2-6	-	TRBV21-1	-	19	TGTGCCAGCAGCAACGACATTATGACAGGAGGCTCTGGGGCCAACGTCCTGACTTTC	CASSNDIMTGGSGANVLTF
TRBJ2-3	-	TRBV27	-	12	TGTGCCAGCAGTTTGGGCGCCAATACGCAGTATTTT	CASSLGANTQYF
TRBJ2-5	TRBD2	TRBV7-9	-	13	TGTGCCAGCAGCTTAGAGGGGAGGGGAACCCAGTACTTC	CASSLEGRGTQYF
TRBJ1-1	-	TRBV11-3	few	14	TGTGCCAGCAGCGCTACTAACGGGAACACTGAAGCTTTCTTT	CASSATNGNTEAFF
TRBJ1-6	-	TRBV6-1	-	15	TGTGCCAGCAGTGAAAACGAGGGACACTATTCACCCCTCCACTTT	CASSENEGHYSPLHF
TRBJ1-2	-	TRBV4-3	-	16	TGCGCCAGCAGCCAAGATATGGGGGACATGGGCTATGTCTACACCTTC	CASSQDMGDMGYVYTF
TRBJ1-6	TRBD1	TRBV30	once	15	TGTGCCTGGAGTGTGCGGGACAGGGGTCGGTCACCCCTCCACTTT	CAWSVRDRGRSPLHF
TRBJ1-6	-	TRBV7-9	-	12	TGTGCCAGCAGCTTCGGGGATTCACCCCTCCACTTT	CASSFGDSPLHF